This TCR beta chain was documented in a study of OX40 agonist ivuxolimab in advanced cancers. Describing the broader study: Ivuxolimab, which targeted the costimulatory receptor OX40 (CD134), was an agonistic, fully human IgG2 monoclonal antibody. Prior anti-PD-1, anti-PD-L1 or anti-CTLA-4 therapy was permitted, and approximately 39% of dose-escalation patients had received checkpoint inhibitors. Intravenous ivuxolimab was administered to patients every 2 weeks at six dose levels: 0.01, 0.1, 0.3, 1.5, 3 and 10 mg/kg. The paper covers the monotherapy dose-escalation part of the phase I ivuxolimab trial, which included N = 52 patients. In the dose-escalation cohort, 82.7% of patients were male, and the mean age was around 60 years, with a range of about 23 to 85. Partial responses were achieved by three dose-escalation patients, of whom one had hepatocellular carcinoma and two had cutaneous melanoma. The point of sequencing TCRbeta in the periphery was to test whether ivuxolimab changed TCR sequence diversity and drove clonal T-cell expansion. Of the 50 to 55 dose-escalation patients, hepatocellular carcinoma was present in 19, melanoma in approximately 15, renal cell carcinoma in 9 and head and neck cancer in 9.

Patients with autoimmune disease history or receiving systemic immunosuppression were excluded from the trial. In every dose cohort, peripheral blood was drawn for TCR sequencing at baseline, cycle 4 day 1, and cycle 7 day 1. Samples came from an open-label, multicenter, first-in-human phase I dose-escalation trial of ivuxolimab. The trial enrolled adults with locally advanced or metastatic head and neck squamous cell, hepatocellular, melanoma or renal cell carcinoma. Before TCR sequencing, CD4+ T cells and CD8+ T cells from peripheral blood were sorted into separate populations. Study-level results and caveats: In partial responders in the 0.1-3.0 mg/kg groups, normalized peripheral clonal expansion was found to be among the lowest, especially among CD8+ T cells. The antigen specificity of the peripheral T cells that underwent clonal expansion was not determined. At doses from 0.1 to 3.0 mg/kg, clonal expansion was seen in both CD4+ and CD8+ blood T cells between baseline and week 6. Low levels of normalized T-cell clonal expansion were also shown by some nonresponding patients. After ivuxolimab, more expanded clones were found on average in CD8+ T cells than in CD4+ T cells.

This clone has more than one count but fewer than ten. Its antigen is unknown. The sample holds no much larger clone one base away, and base qualities are not on file. CDR3 length: 16 amino acids, cysteine to phenylalanine. Just the 48-base CDR3 DNA is kept, in frame starting at base 1. V loses 2 bases of germline sequence and J loses 5 bases, and the interval between the two ends is 15 bases. Looking up the germline V gene yields CDR1 KGHSH and CDR2 LQKENI. For sequencing of the TCRbeta CDR3 region, genomic DNA was extracted from the sorted cells. TCRbeta CDR3 regions were sequenced using the immunoSEQ Assay. The source is immuneACCESS, and TCRdb retained only in-frame sequences with V and J called. Part of the clones is not carried over; for the studies checked, unresolved V genes explain less than half of this, and the remainder is unexplained. The sample yields about 130,000 clones; 90% were counted once. Of the sample, roughly 1.1% falls within the top ten clones.

The starting material was CD4+ or CD8+ T cells sorted from blood, obtained in a trial of the OX40 agonist ivuxolimab. This sequence uses TRBV18 and TRBJ2-2, with the D call perhaps TRBD1 or TRBD2, as 5 bases match in each case. This TCR came from an adult with an advanced solid tumor such as melanoma, head and neck, liver or kidney cancer. The nucleotide sequence reads TGTGCCAGCTCACCAGGGACGCCCCGGCGAACCGGGGAGCTGTTTTTT. This sequence encodes CASSPGTPRRTGELFF.